The sequence of this TCR beta chain was determined in a study of blood T cell repertoires in COVID-19. This CDR3 has 16 residues. The J segment lost 7 bases and the V segment lost 1 base, leaving 8 bases of the junction unmatched. From germline, CDR1 is SGHAT and CDR2 FQNNGV. Methods used by the authors: Reference gene primer amplification gave estimated nucleated cell counts. Here immunoSEQ multiplex PCR was the method, and the copy in TCRdb shows in-frame clones only, minus some. The DNA was the basis for D and trimming; V, J and clone size are from that table. The table lists some 390,000 clones, just under 90% of them singletons.

The specimen was PBMCs or T cells enriched from blood (not recorded which). This clonotype was obtained from a woman aged 25 to 45 who had recovered from COVID-19. The V call is TRBV11-2, the J call TRBJ2-2; TRBD2 agrees at 8 bases. The CDR3 coding sequence is TGTGCCAGCAGCTTAGTGCCGGGAGGGCCCAACGGGGAGCTGTTTTTT. This translates into CASSLVPGGPNGELFF. Full variable domain (remainder filled in from reference TRBV11-2 and TRBJ2-2): EAGVAQSPRYKIIEKRQSVAFWCNPISGHATLYWYQQILGQGPKLLIQFQNNGVVDDSQLPKDRFSAERLKGVDSTLKIQPAKLEDSAVYLCASSLVPGGPNGELFFGEGSRLTVL.